The rows below give T cell receptor beta chains drawn from one sample of a study of immune evolution from preneoplasia to lung adenocarcinoma. Assay used: immunoSEQ multiplex PCR; TCRdb lists only in-frame clones, some missing. Found here are some 5,800 clones, around 75% of them singletons; the top ten hold roughly 21%. Sequencing was carried out using FFPE adjacent normal lung tissue. The receptors stem from a person between 55 and 80 years old with lung adenocarcinoma. CDR3s include the opening cysteine and the closing phenylalanine or tryptophan. The D gene is left open where the match is weak. Rows give clone size only sometimes, using once, few, many, or a class for an expanded clone.

len,d_gene,v_gene,j_gene,abundance,CDR3aa,CDR3nt
18,TRBD1,TRBV27,TRBJ1-5,NA,CASSPVGTARVSNQPQHF,TGTGCCAGCAGTCCCGTCGGGACAGCCAGGGTTAGCAATCAGCCCCAGCATTTT
17,TRBD2,TRBV5-6,TRBJ2-3,NA,CASSLRGTSGSTDTQYF,TGTGCCAGCAGCTTGCGGGGGACTAGCGGGAGTACAGATACGCAGTATTTT
13,NA,TRBV29-1,TRBJ1-2,NA,CSVGQPGDRGYTF,TGCAGCGTTGGGCAACCTGGGGATCGTGGCTACACCTTC
15,NA,TRBV2,TRBJ1-6,few,CASRDLGGPNSPLHF,TGTGCCAGCAGGGACTTGGGGGGGCCGAATTCACCCCTCCACTTT
14,NA,TRBV14,TRBJ1-3,NA,CASSQSGSRNTIYF,TGTGCCAGCAGCCAATCAGGGTCCCGAAACACCATATATTTT
11,NA,TRBV29-1,TRBJ2-7,NA,CSVGTDYEQYF,TGCAGCGTGGGGACTGACTACGAGCAGTACTTC
13,TRBD1,TRBV10-3,TRBJ2-7,NA,CAVSPRGSYEQYF,TGTGCCGTATCCCCCAGGGGGTCTTACGAGCAGTACTTC
14,TRBD1,TRBV6-6,TRBJ1-1,NA,CASSYWTGSTEAFF,TGTGCCAGCAGTTACTGGACAGGGTCCACTGAAGCTTTCTTT
13,NA,TRBV19,TRBJ1-2,once,CASSIGTLPGYTF,TGTGCCAGTAGTATAGGGACCCTTCCCGGCTACACCTTC
12,NA,TRBV11-1,TRBJ2-1,once,CASSPYVSEQFF,TGTGCCAGCAGCCCCTACGTCAGTGAGCAGTTCTTC
15,NA,TRBV11-1,TRBJ2-3,once,CASSLAGDRTDTQYF,TGTGCCAGCAGCTTAGCAGGGGACCGCACAGATACGCAGTATTTT
13,TRBD1,TRBV30,TRBJ1-1,few,CAWSATGGGEAFF,TGTGCCTGGAGTGCAACAGGGGGGGGTGAAGCTTTCTTT
15,TRBD1,TRBV4-2,TRBJ1-1,NA,CASSQGQGLNTEAFF,TGTGCCAGCAGCCAGGGACAGGGGTTGAACACTGAAGCTTTCTTT
13,NA,TRBV6-6,TRBJ2-2,NA,CASTHGDTGELFF,TGTGCCAGCACTCACGGAGACACCGGGGAGCTGTTTTTT
13,NA,TRBV29-1,TRBJ1-2,NA,CSVGEEVNYGYTF,TGCAGCGTTGGGGAAGAGGTTAACTATGGCTACACCTTC
14,NA,TRBV19,TRBJ2-1,NA,CASRSGPASNEQFF,TGTGCCAGTAGGTCTGGCCCCGCGAGCAATGAGCAGTTCTTC
16,NA,TRBV7-2,TRBJ1-2,NA,CASSMDGGQGGYGYTF,TGTGCCAGCAGCATGGACGGCGGACAAGGAGGCTATGGCTACACCTTC
13,NA,TRBV18,TRBJ2-5,NA,CASSLTEQETQYF,TGTGCCAGCTCACTTACAGAGCAAGAGACCCAGTACTTC
12,NA,TRBV29-1,TRBJ1-2,NA,CSVASSGGGYTF,TGCAGCGTCGCCTCTTCGGGCGGTGGCTACACCTTC
15,TRBD1,TRBV5-1,TRBJ1-2,few,CASRQNTGTGEGYTF,TGCGCCAGCAGACAAAACACCGGGACAGGGGAAGGCTACACCTTC
16,NA,TRBV5-4,TRBJ2-5,NA,CASSNGLSIYSETQYF,TGTGCCAGCAGCAACGGACTTTCCATATACAGCGAGACCCAGTACTTC
15,NA,TRBV29-1,TRBJ2-2,NA,CSVLRGSGNTGELFF,TGCAGCGTTCTACGAGGGAGTGGGAACACCGGGGAGCTGTTTTTT
14,NA,TRBV5-1,TRBJ1-1,NA,CASSLIAGNTEAFF,TGCGCCAGCAGCTTAATAGCAGGGAACACTGAAGCTTTCTTT
14,NA,TRBV6-1,TRBJ2-7,NA,CATGRGTASYEQYF,TGTGCCACGGGGAGGGGGACAGCCTCCTACGAGCAGTACTTC
15,TRBD1,TRBV7-6,TRBJ2-7,NA,CASSLEGQPSYEQYF,TGTGCCAGCAGCTTAGAGGGACAGCCCTCCTACGAGCAGTACTTC
13,TRBD1,TRBV29-1,TRBJ2-7,NA,CSVAGTGQYEQYF,TGCAGCGTTGCCGGGACAGGGCAGTACGAGCAGTACTTC
15,TRBD1,TRBV5-4,TRBJ1-1,few,CASSLLQGATTEAFF,TGTGCCAGCAGCTTGTTACAGGGGGCCACCACTGAAGCTTTCTTT
16,TRBD1,TRBV10-3,TRBJ1-1,NA,CAISESTGGRGTEAFF,TGTGCCATCAGTGAGTCTACAGGGGGACGGGGCACTGAAGCTTTCTTT
12,NA,TRBV15,TRBJ1-5,NA,CATSGGNQPQHF,TGTGCCACCAGCGGGGGGAATCAGCCCCAGCATTTT
15,TRBD2,TRBV11-2,TRBJ2-1,NA,CASSFGTSGYNEQFF,TGTGCCAGCAGCTTCGGGACTAGCGGCTACAATGAGCAGTTCTTC
15,NA,TRBV5-1,TRBJ1-4,NA,CASSLGQGYNEKLFF,TGCGCCAGCAGCTTGGGGCAGGGGTATAATGAAAAACTGTTTTTT
14,NA,TRBV15,TRBJ2-1,once,CATSRGGDYNEQFF,TGTGCCACCAGCAGAGGGGGGGACTACAATGAGCAGTTCTTC
14,NA,TRBV5-1,TRBJ1-1,NA,CASSRAVGDTEAFF,TGCGCCAGCAGCAGGGCCGTCGGGGACACTGAAGCTTTCTTT
12,NA,TRBV28,TRBJ2-3,NA,CASSPTTDTQYF,TGTGCCAGCAGTCCCACCACAGATACGCAGTATTTT
12,NA,TRBV18,TRBJ2-1,few,CTTGKANNEQFF,TGTACAACAGGGAAGGCCAACAATGAGCAGTTCTTC
15,TRBD1,TRBV30,TRBJ1-5,NA,CAWSVGTANNQPQHF,TGTGCCTGGAGTGTAGGGACAGCGAACAATCAGCCCCAGCATTTT